This T cell receptor beta chain originates from a study of cytomegalovirus exposure and HLA in healthy donors. CDR1 is SGHRS, CDR2 YFSETQ, per germline. This CDR3 comprises 15 residues. Trimming cost V 0 bases and J 6 bases, with 14 bases left between them. This clone was picked up a small number of times. Its antigen is unknown. Findings of the study overall: Some TCR beta chains (about 180 of them) were listed as cytomegalovirus-associated. Most TCR sequences were rare, but some public TCRs occurred in many donors.

The PCR ran on 60 Vbeta and 13 Jbeta primers. Sequencing was performed with immunoSEQ multiplex PCR; in TCRdb, only in-frame clones are kept and a portion is missing. The table lists some 120,000 clones, under 85% of them singletons. This sequence was found in a woman between 50 and 59 years old in good health and CMV-seropositive. This chain connects TRBV5-1 to TRBJ2-3, with D possibly being TRBD1 (5 bases). Sequenced material: PBMCs. CDR3 amino acids: CASSLEGRGADTQYF. CDR3 bases: TGCGCCAGCAGCTTGGAAGGCCGTGGGGCGGATACGCAGTATTTT.